One and the same sample provided the 16 T cell receptor beta chains below, sequenced in a study of patients and donors after allogeneic stem cell transplantation. TCRdb called the RT-PCR reads again in MiXCR, with one record for every CDR3 protein. The data contain about 230,000 distinct CDR3 sequences, approximately 14% of them singletons. The sample comprised blood, either unsorted or a sorted T cell fraction (not recorded which). All receptors derive from a human donor who was either an allogeneic HSCT recipient or a stem cell or donor lymphocyte infusion donor (not recorded which). It is not recorded whose cells these are; they may come from a transplant donor.

The gene calls are TRBV5-5 and TRBJ1-1; D is possibly TRBD1 (5 bases). With 1 base removed from V and 10 bases from J, the gap between germline ends came to 11 bases. This CDR3 has 12 amino acids. The germline V gene has CDR1 SGHKS and CDR2 YYEKEE (reference sequence). CDR3 sequence reads: CASSLTGQGAFF. The CDR3 nucleotides are TGTGCCAGCAGCTTGACAGGCCAGGGAGCTTTCTTT.

The chain links TRBV6-1 to TRBJ2-3; D not certain. This CDR3 region has 15 residues. V was pared by 2 bases and J by 2 bases, with 11 bases between. Germline V gene sequence: CDR1 MNHNS, CDR2 SASEGT. In DNA, the CDR3 is TGTGCCAGCAGTGAACATAGGGCAGCCACAGATACGCAGTATTTT. Residues: CASSEHRAATDTQYF.

The table lists this clonotype with many counts. The rearrangement uses TRBV12-3 or TRBV12-4 and TRBJ1-2; D uncertain. This CDR3 is 13 amino acids long. Trimming took 3 bases from V and 0 from J, leaving 5 bases between them. CDR3 DNA: TGTGCCAGCAGTTTGATAGCTAACTATGGCTACACCTTC. It specifies CASSLIANYGYTF.

This clonotype was recorded a few times. The rearrangement joins TRBV20-1 to TRBJ1-4; D unclear. Trimming pared 6 bases from V and 2 bases from J, leaving 10 bases between. Germline values: CDR1 DFQATT, CDR2 SNEGSKA (reference sequence). This CDR3 has 13 amino acids. The CDR3 sequence is CSAAEGTNEKLFF. The CDR3 DNA is TGCAGTGCCGCCGAGGGCACTAATGAAAAACTGTTTTTT.

This clonotype was counted ten times or more. The genes are TRBV5-6 and TRBJ1-1; D is ambiguous. This CDR3 is 16 amino acids long. Trimming removed 7 bases from V and 4 bases from J, with 23 bases in between. Germline CDR1 is SGHDT and CDR2 is YYEEEE. The CDR3 nucleotides are TGTGCCAGCGCGTGGGGTGAGGACCCCTACATCACTGAAGCTTTCTTT. This sequence encodes CASAWGEDPYITEAFF.

This clonotype was seen more than once but under ten times. The V call is TRBV9, the J call TRBJ2-3; D gene ambiguous. The CDR3 is 14 residues long. Germline V gene sequence: CDR1 SGDLS, CDR2 YYNGEE. The ends were cut back, 4 bases at V and 2 bases at J, with 11 bases in the middle. The chain's CDR3 is CASSPLRATDTQYF. In nucleotides, the CDR3 is TGTGCCAGCAGCCCCCTAAGGGCCACAGATACGCAGTATTTT.

This clonotype was detected many times. The J gene is TRBJ2-3, the V gene TRBV20-1; 11 bases line up with TRBD2. The CDR3 is 17 amino acids. The ends lost 5 bases at V and 2 bases at J; junction bases unmatched: 12. The V gene's germline CDR1 is DFQATT and CDR2 SNEGSKA (reference sequence). The CDR3 DNA follows: TGCAGTGCTCAAACCCTTACTAGCGGGGGAAACACAGATACGCAGTATTTT. Protein: CSAQTLTSGGNTDTQYF.

This clonotype has at least ten counts. The chain joins TRBV12-3 or TRBV12-4 to TRBJ2-4, with 11 bases identical to TRBD2. V trimming: 6 bases; J trimming: 4 bases; junction bases outside the gene matches: 8. There are 16 residues in the CDR3. CDR3 nucleotides: TGTGCCAGCAGCACGCAACTAGCGGGAGAGAAAAACATTCAGTACTTC. Its translation is CASSTQLAGEKNIQYF.

The chain has TRBV9 and TRBJ2-7; D call uncertain. The CDR3 contains 14 residues. The germline gives CDR1 SGDLS, CDR2 YYNGEE. Trimming took 0 bases from V and 2 from J, leaving 9 bases between them. CDR3 sequence: CASSVDSGTYEQYF. As DNA, the CDR3 is TGTGCCAGCAGCGTAGATTCTGGAACCTACGAGCAGTACTTC.

This clonotype has more than one count but fewer than ten. The genes are TRBV12-3 or TRBV12-4 and TRBJ1-3; 7 bases match TRBD1. CDR3 length equals 15 residues. With V trimmed by 6 bases and J by 0 bases, 5 bases remained unmatched. Here the CDR3 reads CASRRTGVSGNTIYF. CDR3 nucleotides: TGTGCCAGCAGGCGAACAGGGGTCTCTGGAAACACCATATATTTT.

This clonotype occurred a few times. The CDR3 bases are TGTGCCACCAGTACCGGACAGCCGGGCTCCTACGAGCAGTACTTC. Translated: CATSTGQPGSYEQYF. The V and J genes are TRBV24-1 and TRBJ2-7; D may be TRBD1 (6 bases). The V gene's germline CDR1 is KGHDR and CDR2 SFDVKD. Trimming left V 6 bases short and J 0 bases short, with 14 bases between. The CDR3 runs to 15 residues.

This clonotype was recorded at least ten times. The chain is built from TRBV6-1 and TRBJ2-7; D may be TRBD1 (5 bases). This CDR3 comprises 14 residues. Germline V gene lookup returns CDR1 MNHNS and CDR2 SASEGT. Between the trimmed V and J ends, which lost 1 base and 6 bases, there was a span of 13 bases. The CDR3, as DNA: TGTGCCAGCAGTGAAGTCGGCAGGGCCTCCGAGCAGTACTTC. Amino acids: CASSEVGRASEQYF.

This clonotype showed up just a few times. This chain links TRBV6-6 with TRBJ2-7; D is unclear. V dropped 7 bases and J dropped 0 bases, with 7 bases sitting between them. This CDR3 is built from 12 residues. Germline-derived CDR1 and CDR2 are MNHNY and SVGAGI (reference sequence). The CDR3 bases are TGTGCCAGCAACCTGGACTCCTACGAGCAGTACTTC. Encoded protein: CASNLDSYEQYF.

The genes are TRBV3-1 and TRBJ2-2; D is ambiguous. V lost 4 bases, J lost 0 bases, and 12 bases lay in between. CDR1 is LGHDT and CDR2 is YNNKEL in the germline V gene (reference sequence). The CDR3 loop spans 16 amino acids. The CDR3 DNA reads TGTGCCAGCAGCCTTCGACATGCCTCGAACACCGGGGAGCTGTTTTTT. Translated, it gives CASSLRHASNTGELFF.

The chain links TRBV25-1 to TRBJ1-3; D gene uncertain. This CDR3 region has 12 residues. The germline gives CDR1 MGHDK, CDR2 SYGVNS. V lost 7 bases and J lost 4, with 8 bases in between. The CDR3 loop is CASISWGNTIYF. The CDR3 coding sequence is TGTGCCAGCATCTCGTGGGGAAACACCATATATTTT.

The sample holds many counts of this clonotype. This chain links TRBV7-8 with TRBJ2-7; D is ambiguous. The CDR3 totals 15 residues. CDR1 SGHVS and CDR2 FQNEAQ come from the germline V gene. V lost 5 bases to trimming and J lost 0 bases, with 14 bases between them. The CDR3 here is CASSRNSQSSYEQYF. CDR3 DNA: TGTGCCAGCAGCCGAAACAGCCAGAGCTCCTACGAGCAGTACTTC.